This T cell receptor (beta chain) was documented in a study of cytomegalovirus exposure and HLA in healthy donors. Whole-study findings and limits: In vitro, a few CMV-associated chains proved specific for CMV antigens.

The donors were part of the validation cohort of over a hundred subjects. That cohort was separate from the first cohort, which comprised some 670 subjects. Comment on this clone: Its target is unknown.

With 0 bases removed from V and 9 bases from J, the gap between germline ends came to 9 bases. Germline lookup yields CDR1 MGHRA and CDR2 YSYEKL. The CDR3 runs 13 residues. Sequenced by immunoSEQ multiplex PCR; TCRdb stores in-frame clones only, minus some. The sample has 330,000 or so clones, 80% to 90% seen once. This receptor was taken from a woman aged 18-29 years in good health and CMV-seronegative. Material for sequencing was PBMCs. The chain employs TRBV4-1 and TRBJ1-5; D remains ambiguous. In DNA, the CDR3 is TGCGCCAGCAGCCAAGATCTCCGCGGGCCCCAGCATTTT. It translates to CASSQDLRGPQHF.